Sequencing of this T cell receptor (beta chain) was carried out in a study of metastatic and nonmetastatic thyroid tumors (dated by TCRdb to about 2020). For the wider study: Repertoires from peripheral blood and from tumor or nodule tissue samples of malignant and benign thyroid patients were compared.

Library preparation employed PCR. These reads were obtained on an Illumina HiSeq 4000. High-throughput sequencing was used to profile the TCR beta-chain CDR3 region of each patient. The authors processed their data as follows. The researchers built a classifier to tell apart papillary thyroid cancer patients with distant metastasis, based on CDR3 differences among clinicopathological groups. The Shannon index was used to measure repertoire diversity, and the Morisita-Horn index was used to measure how similar tumor and blood repertoires were. The raw public reads went through TCRdb reprocessing: fastp at Q25, MiXCR clone calling, in-frame beta chains kept. These V and J calls derive from TCRdb rather than the authors' analysis. For this sample the table gives about 14,000 clones, of which 12% were detected only once. 13% to 15% of the sample lies in the top ten. General study outcomes and caveats: In both blood and tumor samples, TCR beta diversity was reported to be significantly higher in malignant tumors than in benign nodules.

Via the germline V gene, CDR1 is SGHAT and CDR2 FQNNGV. The CDR3, cysteine through phenylalanine, is 13 amino acids long. This entry keeps only the CDR3 DNA: 39 bases, framed from base 1. Trimming takes 5 bases off V and 2 bases off J; junction bases not matched to a gene: 0. This clone was recorded at least ten times. No antigen is known for it. No qualities accompany the bases; no much larger clone lies one base away. No patient had received any treatment before thyroid surgery. Using T-cell receptor beta sequencing, the study looked back at clinical samples from patients collected from about 2011 to 2018.

The clonotype originates from a female donor with papillary thyroid cancer or a benign thyroid nodule (not recorded which). Some clones in this sample may be carry-over from other donors' samples. The chain is made from TRBV11-2 and TRBJ1-5; 7 central nucleotides agree with TRBD1. The sample comprised blood. In nucleotides, the sequence is TGTGCCAGCAGCAGGGGGCGCAATCAGCCCCAGCATTTT. This codes for CASSRGRNQPQHF.